One and the same sample provided the 22 T cell receptor beta chains below, sequenced in a study of blood T cell repertoires in COVID-19. Sequenced by immunoSEQ multiplex PCR; TCRdb stores in-frame clones only, minus some. The data hold about 190,000 clones, with 90% observed a single time. The specimen was peripheral blood. The source of these receptors is a man between 50 and 59 years old with acute or convalescent COVID-19.

This clone was recorded a few times. The J gene is TRBJ2-3, the V gene TRBV9; D might be TRBD2 (5 bases). Germline assignment: CDR1 SGDLS and CDR2 YYNGEE. V lost 0 bases, J lost 0 bases, and 14 bases lay in between. This CDR3 spans 17 amino acids. The CDR3 sequence: CASSVDRLALSTDTQYF. The DNA for the CDR3 is TGTGCCAGCAGCGTAGATCGTCTAGCTCTGAGCACAGATACGCAGTATTTT.

The chain joins TRBV7-3 to TRBJ2-3; weak D call: TRBD1 (5 bases). V was clipped by 5 bases and J by 1 base, with 13 bases between them. This CDR3 has 15 amino acids. Germline CDR1 SGHTA, CDR2 FQGTGA. DNA of the CDR3: TGTGCCAGCAGCCCTCAGGGCAGGGGCACAGATACGCAGTATTTT. Translated: CASSPQGRGTDTQYF.

The sample holds one count of this clone. The rearrangement uses TRBV5-1 and TRBJ2-3; TRBD1 aligns across 8 bases. With V trimmed by 4 bases and J by 4 bases, 8 bases remained unmatched. This CDR3 is built from 15 residues. The germline V gene encodes CDR1 SGHRS and CDR2 YFSETQ. CDR3 sequence: CASSKGQAFSDTQYF. The CDR3 DNA follows: TGCGCCAGCAGCAAGGGACAGGCATTTTCAGATACGCAGTATTTT.

To note about this clone: Its ends do not fully match the called genes, so a read error is possible. CDR3 sequence: CASSSSLDGLAGGPLHF. DNA for the CDR3: TGCGCCAGCAGCTCCTCCCTCGATGGACTAGCGGGGGGCCCCCTACATTTT. The chain employs TRBV4-1 and TRBJ2-3; 14 nucleotides align to TRBD2. The CDR3 spans 17 residues. The V gene's germline CDR1 is MGHRA and CDR2 YSYEKL.

This clone was observed a handful of times. The chain couples TRBV5-1 to TRBJ2-5, with TRBD2 as a possible D gene (7 bases). Germline V gene data show CDR1 as SGHRS and CDR2 as YFSETQ. This CDR3 has 15 residues. V was clipped by 0 bases and J by 5 bases, with 14 bases between them. CDR3 DNA: TGCGCCAGCAGCTTGGCCGGCGGGGGCAAGGAGACCCAGTACTTC. Its translation is CASSLAGGGKETQYF.

J is TRBJ2-7 and V is TRBV3-1 (or the pseudogene TRBV3-2); D not resolved. The ends were cut back, 1 base at V and 5 bases at J, with 6 bases in the middle. CDR1 is LGHDT and CDR2 is YNNKEL in the germline V gene (reference sequence). There are 12 residues in the CDR3. The CDR3 sequence: CASSQAIHEQYF. CDR3 DNA: TGTGCCAGCAGCCAAGCTATTCACGAGCAGTACTTC.

This clone was seen more than once but under ten times. Other nucleotide sequences in the sample specify the same CDR3. This chain joins TRBV3-1 (or the pseudogene TRBV3-2) and TRBJ1-5; TRBD1 might be the D (5 bases). CDR3 length: 13 amino acids. Germline-derived CDR1 and CDR2 are LGHDT and YNNKEL (reference sequence). Trimming cost V 0 bases and J 6 bases, with 6 bases left between them. The CDR3 protein is CASSQDRGQPQHF. Written as DNA, the CDR3 is TGTGCCAGCAGCCAAGATAGGGGTCAGCCCCAGCATTTT.

The V gene is TRBV28, the J gene TRBJ1-2, with 9 bases aligning to TRBD1. CDR3 length: 15 amino acids. Germline CDR1 reads MDHEN; CDR2 reads SYDVKM. Unmatched junction bases numbered 6, after V lost 5 bases and J lost 2 bases. The CDR3 loop reads CASSGRGQGNYGYTF. As DNA, the CDR3 is TGTGCCAGCAGTGGGAGAGGACAGGGGAACTATGGCTACACCTTC.

The V call is TRBV3-1 (or the pseudogene TRBV3-2), the J call TRBJ2-5, with 8 bases matching TRBD2. CDR3 length equals 14 residues. Trimming at V came to 6 bases and at J to 3 bases, leaving 6 bases not matched to a gene. Germline V gene data show CDR1 as LGHDT and CDR2 as YNNKEL (reference sequence). The CDR3 region has the DNA TGTGCCAGCAGTTCGACTAGCGTCGAAGAGACCCAGTACTTC. It codes for CASSSTSVEETQYF.

The chain is built from TRBV18 and TRBJ1-1; 7 positions agree with TRBD1. Trimming cost V 3 bases and J 1 base; bases outside gene matches: 8. The CDR3 has 16 amino acids. CDR1 is KGHSH and CDR2 is LQKENI in the germline V gene. The CDR3 is CASSPQQGRRNTEAFF. The CDR3 region has the DNA TGTGCCAGCTCACCTCAACAGGGGCGGAGGAACACTGAAGCTTTCTTT.

The chain has TRBV5-1 and TRBJ2-5; 11 bases match TRBD2. Germline CDR1 SGHRS, CDR2 YFSETQ. J lost 1 base, V lost 7 bases, and 9 bases had no gene match. This CDR3 has 16 amino acids. The DNA for the CDR3 is TGCGCCAGCCGCCTATCTACTAGCGGGGGCCAAGAGACCCAGTACTTC. It codes for CASRLSTSGGQETQYF.

V gene TRBV5-8 combines with J gene TRBJ2-5; D may be TRBD1 (5 bases). The CDR3 has 14 residues. V lost 5 bases and J 4 bases, leaving 15 bases between the germline ends. Germline CDR1 SGHTS, CDR2 YDEGEE. CDR3 protein: CASSRGRAAETQYF. In DNA form, the CDR3 reads TGTGCCAGCAGTAGGGGAAGGGCCGCAGAGACCCAGTACTTC.

The CDR3 DNA sequence: TGTGCCACAAGACTAGCGGGAGGGGGAAACTACGAGCAGTACTTC. This codes for CATRLAGGGNYEQYF. The chain is built from TRBV27 and TRBJ2-7; 14 nucleotides line up with TRBD2. CDR3 length: 15 amino acids. CDR1 is MNHEY, CDR2 SMNVEV, per germline (reference sequence). The V and J ends lost 10 bases and 3 bases, in that order; junction bases with no gene match: 8.

The chain couples TRBV7-3 to TRBJ2-1, with 8 bases fitting TRBD1. The germline gives CDR1 SGHTA, CDR2 FQGTGA. J gave up 6 bases and V 5 bases, and 3 bases lay outside the gene matches. The CDR3 is 13 amino acids. DNA of the CDR3: TGTGCCAGCAGCCCAGGGACAGGCAATGAGCAGTTCTTC. The encoded protein is CASSPGTGNEQFF.

This clone showed up just once. The J gene is TRBJ2-2, the V gene TRBV30; 9 bases align to TRBD1. This CDR3 is 17 amino acids long. V lost 3 bases and J lost 0; bases outside the gene matches: 8. CDR1 is GTSNPN, CDR2 SVGIG, per germline (reference sequence). DNA of the CDR3: TGTGCCTGGAGCCTTAGGACAGGGGCATCGAACACCGGGGAGCTGTTTTTT. As protein: CAWSLRTGASNTGELFF.

The chain combines TRBV15 with TRBJ2-7; 9 bases map to TRBD2. Germline CDR1 and CDR2: LNHNV and YYDKDF (reference sequence). The ends lost 1 base at V and 3 bases at J; junction bases unmatched: 16. The CDR3 contains 19 residues. This chain's CDR3 is CATSRVVREGPSVDYEQYF. In DNA form, the CDR3 reads TGTGCCACCAGCAGAGTGGTGCGGGAGGGCCCTTCTGTAGACTACGAGCAGTACTTC.

This clone was seen just once. V usage is TRBV5-1 and J usage is TRBJ2-3; 12 bases match TRBD2. Germline V gives CDR1 SGHRS, CDR2 YFSETQ. J gave up 3 bases and V 5 bases, and 4 bases lay outside the gene matches. This CDR3 contains 15 residues. Written as DNA, the CDR3 is TGCGCCAGCAGTACCGGACTAGCGGGAACAGATACGCAGTATTTT. Encoded protein: CASSTGLAGTDTQYF.

This clone is a singleton in its sample. The genes are TRBV9 and TRBJ1-3; possibly TRBD1 for D (5 bases). Germline V gives CDR1 SGDLS, CDR2 YYNGEE. The CDR3 has 15 amino acids. Trimming shortened V by 1 base and J by 4 bases, and 12 bases separated the two germline ends. CDR3 amino acids: CASSVSGPFGNTIYF. CDR3 coding DNA: TGTGCCAGCAGCGTATCAGGGCCCTTCGGAAACACCATATATTTT.

The rearrangement joins TRBV3-1 (or the pseudogene TRBV3-2) to TRBJ2-3, with 12 bases fitting TRBD2. V trimming: 0 bases; J trimming: 1 base; junction bases outside the gene matches: 8. CDR3 size: 19 residues. The germline V gene encodes CDR1 LGHDT and CDR2 YNNKEL (reference sequence). CDR3 sequence: CASSQDRASGRGGTDTQYF. The CDR3 nucleotides read TGTGCCAGCAGCCAAGATAGGGCTAGCGGGAGGGGGGGCACAGATACGCAGTATTTT.

The chain has TRBV9 and TRBJ2-7; 12 nucleotides match TRBD2. The germline CDR1 and CDR2 sequences are SGDLS and YYNGEE. J lost 3 bases, V lost 0 bases, and 4 bases had no gene match. The CDR3 length is 16 residues. The CDR3 is CASSVGLAGVSYEQYF. CDR3 nucleotide sequence: TGTGCCAGCAGCGTAGGACTAGCGGGAGTAAGCTACGAGCAGTACTTC.

The CDR3 DNA reads TGTGCCAGCAGTGACGACAGGGGCGGCATTCAGTACTTC. Translation gives CASSDDRGGIQYF. The chain recombines TRBV27 with TRBJ2-4, with 8 bases matching TRBD1. Per germline, CDR1 MNHEY and CDR2 SMNVEV (reference sequence). Unmatched junction bases numbered 6, after V lost 5 bases and J lost 9 bases. CDR3 size: 13 residues.

The rearrangement links TRBV11-3 to TRBJ2-1; D might be TRBD2 (5 bases). Per the germline V gene, CDR1 is SGHNT and CDR2 is YENEEA. The CDR3 consists of 15 residues. The ends were cut back, 1 base at V and 1 base at J, with 8 bases in the middle. The CDR3 DNA is TGTGCCAGCAGCTTAGGTAGGAGGTCCTACAATGAGCAGTTCTTC. Residues: CASSLGRRSYNEQFF.